These 23 T cell receptor beta chains were all obtained from the same sample, sequenced in a study of T cell responses to AZD1222 COVID-19 vaccine. TCRdb's table, derived via immunoSEQ multiplex PCR, lists solely in-frame clones and lacks some. The sample includes about 140,000 clones, around 92% seen only once; the top ten take roughly 3.5%. Sample: peripheral blood, taken 28 days after the second AZD1222 dose. The receptors come from an adult who received the AZD1222 COVID-19 vaccine.

This chain joins TRBV29-1 and TRBJ1-2; TRBD1 matches at 7 bases. In germline, CDR1 is SQVTM, CDR2 ANQGSEA. The junction had 2 bases not matched to a gene; V was cut back by 4 bases and J by 0 bases. This CDR3 comprises 13 residues. DNA for the CDR3: TGCAGCGTTGGAGACAGGGCTAACTATGGCTACACCTTC. Its translation: CSVGDRANYGYTF. Full variable domain (remainder filled in from reference TRBV29-1 and TRBJ1-2): SAVISQKPSRDICQRGTSLTIQCQVDSQVTMMFWYRQQPGQSLTLIATANQGSEATYESGFVIDKFPISRPNLTFSTLTVSNMSPEDSSIYLCSVGDRANYGYTFGSGTRLTVV.

The chain links TRBV12-2 to TRBJ2-4. TRBV12-2 is listed as a pseudogene. The CDR3 is 15 residues long. CDR3 DNA: TGTGCAAGTCGCTTTGGGGTGAGAGCCAAAAACATTCAGTACTTC. This codes for CASRFGVRAKNIQYF.

The chain recombines TRBV5-4 with TRBJ1-2; TRBD1 matches 7 bases. This CDR3 has 13 residues. V dropped 4 bases and J dropped 5; count of bases not matched to a gene: 5. Germline CDR1 SGHNT, CDR2 YYREEE (reference sequence). The CDR3 DNA reads as TGTGCCAGCAGCGACGACAGGGCGTATGGCTACACCTTC. Translating gives CASSDDRAYGYTF.

V is TRBV25-1 and J is TRBJ2-2, with D perhaps matching TRBD1 (5 bases). The germline V gene encodes CDR1 MGHDK and CDR2 SYGVNS. V was trimmed by 1 base and J by 8 bases, leaving 8 bases between them. CDR3 length: 13 residues. The CDR3: CASSEWSGGELFF. In DNA, the CDR3 is TGTGCCAGCAGTGAATGGTCAGGGGGGGAGCTGTTTTTT.

V and J are TRBV6-6 and TRBJ1-5, with no clear D. V was trimmed by 2 bases and J by 6 bases, leaving 11 bases between them. CDR1 is MNHNY, CDR2 SVGAGI, per germline (reference sequence). This CDR3 is 14 amino acids long. This chain's CDR3 is CASSYNEDGQPQHF. DNA of the CDR3: TGTGCCAGCAGTTACAACGAGGACGGTCAGCCCCAGCATTTT.

This clone showed up just once. The V call is TRBV27, the J call TRBJ2-1; 7 nucleotides align to TRBD2. Germline V CDR1 and CDR2: MNHEY, SMNVEV (reference sequence). V was pared by 1 base and J by 7 bases, with 10 bases of the junction left unmatched. The CDR3 length is 16 residues. The CDR3 sequence: CASSLWREKGINEQFF. For the CDR3, the DNA is TGTGCCAGCAGTTTATGGCGGGAGAAGGGCATAAATGAGCAGTTCTTC.

V is TRBV19 and J is TRBJ2-7; the D call may be TRBD1 or TRBD2 (5 bases each). The CDR3 covers 18 residues. Trimming stripped 2 bases from V and 1 base from J, with 21 bases between. Germline V CDR1 and CDR2: LNHDA, SQIVND (reference sequence). CDR3 coding DNA: TGTGCCAGTAGTATATGCGTACAAGGGGAGTTAGATTCCTACGAGCAGTACTTC. Translated, it gives CASSICVQGELDSYEQYF.

This clone has just one count. CDR3: CASSSDSGTGLYQPQHF. The CDR3 nucleotides read TGTGCCAGCAGCTCAGATTCCGGGACAGGGCTCTACCAGCCCCAGCATTTT. V usage is TRBV7-9 and J usage is TRBJ1-5, with 9 bases aligning to TRBD1. The CDR3 has 17 amino acids. Trimming at V came to 4 bases and at J to 7 bases, leaving 14 bases not matched to a gene. Germline V CDR1 and CDR2: SEHNR, FQNEAQ (reference sequence).

V usage is TRBV14 and J usage is TRBJ1-1, with unresolved D. The CDR3 consists of 14 residues. Germline V gene data show CDR1 as SGHDN and CDR2 as FVKESK. V dropped 7 bases and J dropped 2 bases, with 14 bases sitting between them. CDR3 amino acids: CASNSNTENTEAFF. In DNA form, the CDR3 reads TGTGCCAGCAACTCAAACACGGAAAACACTGAAGCTTTCTTT. The full variable domain, completed using reference TRBV14 and TRBJ1-1, is EAGVTQFPSHSVIEKGQTVTLRCDPISGHDNLYWYRRVMGKEIKFLLHFVKESKQDESGMPNNRFLAERTGGTYSTLKVQPAELEDSGVYFCASNSNTENTEAFFGQGTRLTVV.

This chain uses TRBV7-3 with TRBJ1-2; D is unclear. This CDR3 has 16 amino acids. Per germline, CDR1 SGHTA and CDR2 FQGTGA. Trimming removed 6 bases at V and 6 bases at J, with 23 bases between. CDR3 protein: CASSPSPSTEVHGYTF. The CDR3 DNA reads as TGTGCCAGCAGTCCATCCCCGTCAACCGAGGTACATGGCTACACCTTC.

This rearrangement joins TRBV14 to TRBJ2-2, with a weak D call TRBD2 (5 bases). V was clipped by 4 bases and J by 2 bases, with 11 bases between them. CDR1 and CDR2 (germline): SGHDN, FVKESK. This CDR3 spans 15 amino acids. CDR3 sequence: CASSPIRGNTGELFF. The CDR3 nucleotides read TGTGCCAGCAGCCCAATCCGGGGAAACACCGGGGAGCTGTTTTTT.

The V and J genes are TRBV5-4 and TRBJ2-6; a weak D match, TRBD2 (5 bases). The V and J ends lost 6 bases and 0 bases respectively, with 16 bases between them. Germline lookup yields CDR1 SGHNT and CDR2 YYREEE (reference sequence). This CDR3 contains 17 residues. CDR3 residues: CASIPVGALSGANVLTF. The CDR3 DNA reads as TGTGCCAGCATCCCAGTGGGAGCCCTCTCTGGGGCCAACGTCCTGACTTTC. The full variable domain, in which reference TRBV5-4 and TRBJ2-6 provide the parts outside the CDR3, is ETGVTQSPTHLIKTRGQQVTLRCSSQSGHNTVSWYQQALGQGPQFIFQYYREEENGRGNFPPRFSGLQFPNYSSELNVNALELDDSALYLCASIPVGALSGANVLTFGAGSRLTVL.

This clone was counted only a few times. V gene TRBV9 combines with J gene TRBJ2-5; TRBD2 matches at 14 bases. Germline values: CDR1 SGDLS, CDR2 YYNGEE. The CDR3 runs 16 residues. The ends lost 4 bases at V and 3 bases at J; junction bases unmatched: 5. The CDR3 protein is CASSPSGLAGEETQYF. The CDR3 region has the DNA TGTGCCAGCAGCCCCTCGGGACTAGCGGGGGAAGAGACCCAGTACTTC.

The chain combines TRBV27 with TRBJ2-3, with D perhaps TRBD1 (5 bases). The CDR3 runs to 16 residues. Deletions cut 0 bases from V and 9 bases from J, with 19 bases between. Germline loops: CDR1 MNHEY, CDR2 SMNVEV (reference sequence). The CDR3 protein is CASSLSMRQIFGTQYF. The CDR3 DNA sequence: TGTGCCAGCAGTTTATCGATGAGACAGATATTCGGGACGCAGTATTTT.

The chain carries TRBV28 and TRBJ1-2, with a tentative D call TRBD1 (5 bases). V dropped 8 bases and J dropped 1 base, with 11 bases sitting between them. Germline loops: CDR1 MDHEN, CDR2 SYDVKM. This CDR3 has 13 amino acids. CDR3: CASEGPNNYGYTF. The CDR3, as DNA: TGTGCCAGCGAGGGACCGAATAACTATGGCTACACCTTC.

The chain uses TRBV27 and TRBJ2-7; unclear D gene. The germline CDR1 and CDR2 sequences are MNHEY and SMNVEV (reference sequence). V was trimmed by 6 bases and J by 9 bases, leaving 18 bases between them. The CDR3 is 13 amino acids. Written as DNA, the CDR3 is TGTGCCAGCAGACCGGGCCCGCAGCTGGGGCAGTACTTC. Translated, it gives CASRPGPQLGQYF.

The chain combines TRBV7-2 with TRBJ2-3, with unresolved D. The ends were cut back, 4 bases at V and 0 bases at J, with 11 bases in the middle. The CDR3 is 15 residues long. Germline loops: CDR1 SGHTA, CDR2 FQGNSA. DNA for the CDR3: TGTGCCAGCAGCTCTGGACCCCCTAGCACAGATACGCAGTATTTT. Translation: CASSSGPPSTDTQYF. Looking up the rest from reference TRBV7-2 and TRBJ2-3 gives the full variable domain: GAGVSQSPSNKVTEKGKDVELRCDPISGHTALYWYRQSLGQGLEFLIYFQGNSAPDKSGLPSDRFSAERTGGSVSTLTIQRTQQEDSAVYLCASSSGPPSTDTQYFGPGTRLTVL.

This clone was observed a single time. V gene TRBV29-1 combines with J gene TRBJ1-2; D unclear. The CDR3 length is 11 residues. The V end was cut by 7 bases, the J end by 5 bases, with 11 bases between. Looked up from germline, CDR1 is SQVTM and CDR2 is ANQGSEA. The CDR3 DNA follows: TGCAGCGCGGAAGGGAGGTATGGCTACACCTTC. The encoded protein is CSAEGRYGYTF.

The chain carries TRBV19 and TRBJ1-1; the D is unclear. The CDR3 has 13 amino acids. The germline V and J ends were trimmed by 8 bases and 0 bases, with 10 bases remaining between them. The germline V gene encodes CDR1 LNHDA and CDR2 SQIVND (reference sequence). The CDR3 sequence is CASARSMNTEAFF. The CDR3 region has the DNA TGTGCCAGTGCTAGGTCCATGAACACTGAAGCTTTCTTT.

The chain joins TRBV9 to TRBJ1-3; D remains unclear. The germline V gene has CDR1 SGDLS and CDR2 YYNGEE. The CDR3 is made up of 14 amino acids. V was shortened by 0 bases and J by 2 bases, with 6 bases between the two germline ends. In nucleotides, the CDR3 is TGTGCCAGCAGCGTAGCGGAACCTGGAAACACCATATATTTT. This encodes CASSVAEPGNTIYF.

This chain connects TRBV7-2 to TRBJ1-5; a weak D match, TRBD1 (5 bases). V gave up 5 bases and J gave up 4 bases, with 15 bases separating them. The CDR3 extends over 15 amino acids. Germline assignment: CDR1 SGHTA and CDR2 FQGNSA. CDR3 DNA sequence: TGTGCCAGCAGCAACCGCGGAGGGGTTAATCAGCCCCAGCATTTT. It yields the protein CASSNRGGVNQPQHF.

The J gene is TRBJ2-7, the V gene TRBV5-1; 7 bases map to TRBD1. Germline CDR1 SGHRS, CDR2 YFSETQ. With 4 bases clipped from V and 3 bases from J, the junction kept 10 bases outside the gene matches. CDR3 size: 15 residues. The chain's CDR3 is CASSASPGQDYEQYF. The CDR3 DNA reads as TGCGCCAGCAGCGCCTCTCCCGGACAGGACTACGAGCAGTACTTC.

The CDR3 protein is CASSYQRTSGLYNEQFF. The CDR3 coding sequence is TGTGCCAGCAGCTACCAGCGGACTAGCGGGTTGTACAATGAGCAGTTCTTC. The chain joins TRBV7-8 to TRBJ2-1; 11 bases are shared with TRBD2. This CDR3 spans 17 amino acids. Germline V lookup: CDR1 SGHVS, CDR2 FQNEAQ. With 4 bases clipped from V and 4 bases from J, the junction kept 9 bases outside the gene matches.